These 31 T cell receptor beta chains came from one sample sequenced in a study of T cell responses to AZD1222 COVID-19 vaccine. The table came from immunoSEQ multiplex PCR; TCRdb's copy has only in-frame clones and leaves some out. The sample includes roughly 150,000 clones, roughly 90% of them seen just once. The material was peripheral blood, obtained 28 days after the second AZD1222 dose. The receptor source for this set is an adult who received the AZD1222 COVID-19 vaccine.

This chain connects TRBV21-1 to TRBJ2-7; the table's D call TRBD1 went unverified against the DNA. TRBV21-1 is termed a pseudogene. This CDR3 has 16 residues. CDR3 DNA sequence: TGTGCCAGCAGTCAAGGTACAGGGCATCCCGCCTACGAGCAGTACTTC. Translating it yields CASSQGTGHPAYEQYF.

The chain combines TRBV5-1 with TRBJ2-2; possible D gene TRBD1, 6 bases. The germline V gene encodes CDR1 SGHRS and CDR2 YFSETQ. Trimming removed 3 bases from V and 1 base from J, with 28 bases in between. The CDR3 runs to 21 residues. The CDR3 sequence is CASSWERAAGAQKRNTGELFF. CDR3 bases: TGCGCCAGCAGCTGGGAGAGGGCGGCAGGGGCACAAAAGCGGAACACCGGGGAGCTGTTTTTT. The full variable domain, in which reference TRBV5-1 and TRBJ2-2 provide the parts outside the CDR3, is KAGVTQTPRYLIKTRGQQVTLSCSPISGHRSVSWYQQTPGQGLQFLFEYFSETQRNKGNFPGRFSGRQFSNSRSEMNVSTLELGDSALYLCASSWERAAGAQKRNTGELFFGEGSRLTVL.

The genes are TRBV3-1 (or the pseudogene TRBV3-2) and TRBJ2-4; 8 bases agree with TRBD1. This CDR3 spans 19 amino acids. V trimming: 5 bases; J trimming: 0 bases; junction bases outside the gene matches: 15. The germline gives CDR1 LGHDT, CDR2 YNNKEL (reference sequence). CDR3 protein: CASSYLGTGGPIAKNIQYF. As DNA, the CDR3 is TGTGCCAGCAGCTACTTAGGGACAGGAGGGCCTATAGCCAAAAACATTCAGTACTTC.

This chain joins TRBV27 and TRBJ1-5; D ambiguous. The CDR3 contains 14 residues. Germline-derived CDR1 and CDR2 are MNHEY and SMNVEV (reference sequence). V lost 6 bases and J 8 bases, leaving 17 bases between the germline ends. CDR3 residues: CASSLNGAAKPQHF. CDR3 coding DNA: TGTGCCAGCAGCTTAAACGGTGCGGCTAAGCCCCAGCATTTT.

This clone was seen once. The gene calls are TRBV5-4 and TRBJ1-2; tentatively, D is TRBD1 (5 bases). Looked up from germline, CDR1 is SGHNT and CDR2 is YYREEE (reference sequence). There are 15 residues in the CDR3. The V gene lost 0 bases and the J gene lost 4 bases, with 13 bases spanning the gap. CDR3 bases: TGTGCCAGCAGCTTGGGGGCAGGGCAGGGCTATGGCTACACCTTC. This sequence encodes CASSLGAGQGYGYTF.

The chain links TRBV5-1 to TRBJ2-3; 11 nucleotides line up with TRBD2. Germline CDR1 and CDR2: SGHRS and YFSETQ. With V trimmed by 3 bases and J by 0 bases, 9 bases remained unmatched. The CDR3 contains 18 residues. The CDR3 bases are TGCGCCAGCAGCTCCTCAGGACTAGCGGGCCGTAGCACAGATACGCAGTATTTT. Residues: CASSSSGLAGRSTDTQYF. The full variable domain, completed using reference TRBV5-1 and TRBJ2-3, is KAGVTQTPRYLIKTRGQQVTLSCSPISGHRSVSWYQQTPGQGLQFLFEYFSETQRNKGNFPGRFSGRQFSNSRSEMNVSTLELGDSALYLCASSSSGLAGRSTDTQYFGPGTRLTVL.

The chain is built from TRBV5-1 and TRBJ2-7, with a weak D call TRBD1 (7 bases). The germline V and J ends were trimmed by 0 bases and 0 bases, with 13 bases remaining between them. This CDR3 has 16 amino acids. The germline V gene encodes CDR1 SGHRS and CDR2 YFSETQ. The CDR3 spells CASSLDSGGTSYEQYF. Written as DNA, the CDR3 is TGCGCCAGCAGCTTGGATTCAGGGGGGACCTCCTACGAGCAGTACTTC.

CDR3 in amino acids: CASSSEIKQFF. The CDR3 DNA reads as TGTGCCAGCAGTTCCGAAATAAAGCAGTTCTTC. V and J are TRBV27 and TRBJ2-1, with D unclear. The V end was cut by 4 bases, the J end by 11 bases, with 9 bases between. Germline V gene lookup returns CDR1 MNHEY and CDR2 SMNVEV (reference sequence). The CDR3 extends over 11 amino acids.

The chain carries TRBV3-1 (or the pseudogene TRBV3-2) and TRBJ1-5, with D perhaps matching TRBD1 (6 bases). Trimming took 4 bases from V and 2 from J, leaving 12 bases between them. Germline-derived CDR1 and CDR2 are LGHDT and YNNKEL (reference sequence). This CDR3 comprises 15 residues. For the CDR3, the DNA is TGTGCCAGCAGCCCCAGCACAGGGCGCAATCAGCCCCAGCATTTT. As protein: CASSPSTGRNQPQHF.

This rearrangement joins TRBV11-3 to TRBJ1-1; D gene ambiguous. Per germline, CDR1 SGHNT and CDR2 YENEEA. CDR3 length equals 14 residues. Trimming pared 5 bases from V and 1 base from J, leaving 11 bases between. CDR3 coding DNA: TGTGCCAGCAGCCTAGGACGGGGGAACACTGAAGCTTTCTTT. It encodes CASSLGRGNTEAFF. Variable domain in full (rest from reference TRBV11-3 and TRBJ1-1): EAGVVQSPRYKIIEKKQPVAFWCNPISGHNTLYWYLQNLGQGPELLIRYENEEAVDDSQLPKDRFSAERLKGVDSTLKIQPAELGDSAVYLCASSLGRGNTEAFFGQGTRLTVV.

This clone is a singleton in its sample. The chain employs TRBV18 and TRBJ1-3; TRBD1 matches 7 bases. CDR3 length: 15 residues. The ends lost 5 bases at V and 4 bases at J; junction bases unmatched: 8. CDR1 is KGHSH and CDR2 is LQKENI in the germline V gene. The DNA of the CDR3 is TGTGCCAGCTCAGTAGCCAGGGGGTCCGGAAACACCATATATTTT. Its translation: CASSVARGSGNTIYF.

A single count supports this clone. This sequence joins TRBV4-3 and TRBJ1-2; D gene unclear. V was clipped by 0 bases and J by 0 bases, with 8 bases between them. Germline loops: CDR1 LGHNA, CDR2 YSLEER. This CDR3 comprises 15 residues. The CDR3 DNA is TGCGCCAGCAGCCAAGAAGGCAGGACTAACTATGGCTACACCTTC. Translated, it gives CASSQEGRTNYGYTF.

This chain connects TRBV2 to TRBJ1-2, with 7 bases lining up with TRBD1. This CDR3 contains 13 residues. Germline trimming cut 4 bases from V and 5 bases from J; bases unmatched to any gene: 4. Germline values: CDR1 SNHLY, CDR2 FYNNEI. CDR3 protein: CASSGDSSYGYTF. The CDR3 DNA is TGTGCCAGCAGTGGGGACAGTTCTTATGGCTACACCTTC.

The chain is built from TRBV6-2 or TRBV6-3 and TRBJ2-2; D is unresolved. The CDR3 has 16 amino acids. The ends were cut back, 2 bases at V and 5 bases at J, with 15 bases in the middle. Germline V gives CDR1 MNHEY, CDR2 SVGEGT. The CDR3, as DNA: TGTGCCAGCAGTTACCAAGGGAAGGTTGGGACCGGGGAGCTGTTTTTT. Translated: CASSYQGKVGTGELFF.

This chain joins TRBV6-2 or TRBV6-3 and TRBJ2-5; the D gene is possibly TRBD2 (6 bases). V was cut by 2 bases and J by 2 bases, with 15 bases left in between. The CDR3 is 16 amino acids. Germline V gene sequence: CDR1 MNHEY, CDR2 SVGEGT. The CDR3 DNA sequence: TGTGCCAGCAGTTACCGGGGGATACGAGCACAAGAGACCCAGTACTTC. Translated, it gives CASSYRGIRAQETQYF.

This chain links TRBV28 with TRBJ1-2; D uncertain. The V gene lost 2 bases and the J gene lost 5 bases, with 12 bases spanning the gap. The CDR3 is made up of 14 amino acids. Germline CDR1 MDHEN, CDR2 SYDVKM. CDR3 sequence reads: CASSLRIGRYGYTF. CDR3 in DNA: TGTGCCAGCAGTTTACGGATAGGGCGGTATGGCTACACCTTC.

The V and J genes are TRBV29-1 and TRBJ2-6; tentative D call: TRBD2 (5 bases). Trimming took 3 bases from V and 1 from J, leaving 13 bases between them. Germline V gives CDR1 SQVTM, CDR2 ANQGSEA. The CDR3 loop spans 16 amino acids. The CDR3 bases are TGCAGCGTTGATGATTACGGGATATCTGGGGCCAACGTCCTGACTTTC. It yields the protein CSVDDYGISGANVLTF. Variable domain in full (rest from reference TRBV29-1 and TRBJ2-6): SAVISQKPSRDICQRGTSLTIQCQVDSQVTMMFWYRQQPGQSLTLIATANQGSEATYESGFVIDKFPISRPNLTFSTLTVSNMSPEDSSIYLCSVDDYGISGANVLTFGAGSRLTVL.

The chain carries TRBV5-4 and TRBJ1-1, with 9 bases matching TRBD1. The CDR3 runs to 14 residues. The J segment lost 3 bases and the V segment lost 4 bases, leaving 4 bases of the junction unmatched. Per the germline V gene, CDR1 is SGHNT and CDR2 is YYREEE (reference sequence). The CDR3 DNA sequence: TGTGCCAGCAGCACGGGACAGGGCGACACTGAAGCTTTCTTT. It encodes CASSTGQGDTEAFF.

The chain combines TRBV21-1 with TRBJ1-3; the tabulated D call, TRBD1, remains unverified against the DNA. TRBV21-1 is an annotated pseudogene. The CDR3 covers 19 residues. In DNA, the CDR3 is TGTGCCAGCAGCAAAGCGAAAGGACAGGGGGCTAACTCTGGAAACACCATATATTTT. Its translation is CASSKAKGQGANSGNTIYF.

The V call is TRBV11-3, the J call TRBJ2-5, with D perhaps given as TRBD1 or TRBD2 (5 bases each). Germline V gene sequence: CDR1 SGHNT, CDR2 YENEEA. The CDR3 runs to 16 residues. Deletions cut 1 base from V and 3 bases from J, with 15 bases between. The CDR3 region has the DNA TGTGCCAGCAGCTTAGGAGAATCGTTGGGGGAAGAGACCCAGTACTTC. As protein: CASSLGESLGEETQYF.

The V call is TRBV7-9, the J call TRBJ2-1; weak D call: TRBD2 (6 bases). Germline CDR1 and CDR2: SEHNR and FQNEAQ (reference sequence). The V end was cut by 4 bases, the J end by 4 bases, with 14 bases between. The CDR3 contains 15 residues. Written as DNA, the CDR3 is TGTGCCAGCAGCTCGGAGGGGTTGCATTACAATGAGCAGTTCTTC. The encoded protein is CASSSEGLHYNEQFF.

The chain recombines TRBV7-2 with TRBJ2-7; D call uncertain. The CDR3 is made up of 15 amino acids. Trimming removed 1 base from V and 0 bases from J, with 10 bases in between. CDR1 is SGHTA, CDR2 FQGNSA, per germline. The CDR3 sequence is CASSLDLADSYEQYF. CDR3 DNA sequence: TGTGCCAGCAGCTTAGATTTGGCGGACTCCTACGAGCAGTACTTC.

The chain joins TRBV27 to TRBJ2-2, with a tentative D call TRBD1 (6 bases). The CDR3 runs 18 residues. CDR1 is MNHEY, CDR2 SMNVEV, per germline (reference sequence). V was cut by 8 bases and J by 6 bases, with 28 bases left in between. CDR3 nucleotide sequence: TGTGCCAGCGGATTGGGACGCTCCTGGGCCAGGGGCGCCGGGGAGCTGTTTTTT. Its translation: CASGLGRSWARGAGELFF.

The genes are TRBV7-2 and TRBJ2-2; the match to TRBD2 covers 8 bases. This CDR3 spans 16 amino acids. Looked up from germline, CDR1 is SGHTA and CDR2 is FQGNSA. Losses at the gene ends were 5 bases for V and 4 bases for J; bases not matched to a gene: 9. The CDR3: CASSPRLATATGELFF. CDR3 in DNA: TGTGCCAGCAGCCCCAGACTAGCGACAGCCACCGGGGAGCTGTTTTTT. The full variable domain, rest sourced from reference TRBV7-2 and TRBJ2-2, is GAGVSQSPSNKVTEKGKDVELRCDPISGHTALYWYRQSLGQGLEFLIYFQGNSAPDKSGLPSDRFSAERTGGSVSTLTIQRTQQEDSAVYLCASSPRLATATGELFFGEGSRLTVL.

The rearrangement uses TRBV13 and TRBJ2-7; tentatively, D is TRBD1 or TRBD2 (5 bases each). Looked up from germline, CDR1 is PRHDT and CDR2 is FYEKMQ (reference sequence). The V gene lost 5 bases and the J gene lost 1 base, with 9 bases spanning the gap. This CDR3 is 13 amino acids long. CDR3 region: CASSRGASYEQYF. DNA for the CDR3: TGTGCCAGCAGCCGAGGGGCGTCCTACGAGCAGTACTTC.

This chain uses TRBV13 with TRBJ2-7; TRBD2 might be the D (5 bases). This CDR3 has 13 residues. Germline loops: CDR1 PRHDT, CDR2 FYEKMQ (reference sequence). Trimming took off 2 bases at V and 7 bases at J, with 12 bases between the two ends. The CDR3 sequence: CASSLRDPGEQYF. The CDR3 DNA reads as TGTGCCAGCAGCTTACGCGACCCGGGGGAGCAGTACTTC.

The chain joins TRBV29-1 to TRBJ1-1, with D perhaps TRBD1 (5 bases). Trimming left V 4 bases short and J 4 bases short, with 16 bases between. This CDR3 region has 14 residues. CDR1 is SQVTM, CDR2 ANQGSEA, per germline. CDR3 in DNA: TGCAGCGTTGTAGGTGGGCAGGGAAGCACTGAAGCTTTCTTT. It codes for CSVVGGQGSTEAFF.

This clone was seen once. The chain recombines TRBV6-5 with TRBJ2-7, with 7 bases lining up with TRBD1. CDR1 and CDR2 (germline): MNHEY, SVGAGI. CDR3 size: 12 residues. V gave up 7 bases and J gave up 3 bases; unmatched junction bases: 3. The CDR3 sequence is CASNGDSYEQYF. In DNA, the CDR3 is TGTGCCAGCAACGGGGACAGCTACGAGCAGTACTTC.

The V gene is TRBV2, the J gene TRBJ1-4; 8 bases agree with TRBD1. J gave up 0 bases and V 6 bases, and 3 bases lay outside the gene matches. CDR3 length: 15 residues. Germline CDR1 and CDR2: SNHLY and FYNNEI. CDR3 sequence (DNA): TGTGCCAGCAGCGGACAGGGACCAACTAATGAAAAACTGTTTTTT. Its translation is CASSGQGPTNEKLFF.

For the CDR3, the DNA is TGTGCCAGCAGTGAGCGGGGCGCTAGCACAGATACGCAGTATTTT. It codes for CASSERGASTDTQYF. The chain recombines TRBV25-1 with TRBJ2-3; D possibly corresponds to TRBD2 (6 bases). The CDR3 totals 15 residues. The germline gives CDR1 MGHDK, CDR2 SYGVNS. Trimming took off 3 bases at V and 0 bases at J, with 10 bases between the two ends.

The CDR3, as DNA: TGTGCTAGTGGTTTGGGTTCAGGGGGAGAGCAGTTCTTC. This sequence encodes CASGLGSGGEQFF. V and J are TRBV12-5 and TRBJ2-1, with 7 bases matching TRBD1. V dropped 1 base and J dropped 10; count of bases not matched to a gene: 4. The CDR3 sequence is 13 residues long. Looked up from germline, CDR1 is LGHNT and CDR2 is FRNRAP.